The source of this T cell receptor beta chain is a study of shared clonotypes between healthy human individuals. Study-level information: Donor ages ranged 18 to 49 years: a couple of women, a few men.

Sequenced by immunoSEQ multiplex PCR; TCRdb stores in-frame clones only, minus some. The table includes over 1.4 million clones, around 97% detected once. Study observations and caveats: Generally, naive subsets (rather than memory subsets) showed larger estimated richness.

The CDR3 consists of 16 residues. Germline V gene sequence: CDR1 LNHDA, CDR2 SQIVND (reference sequence). The ends lost 4 bases at V and 2 bases at J; junction bases unmatched: 3. In regard to this clone: The target antigen is unknown.

The gene calls are TRBV19 and TRBJ2-4; TRBD2 matches at 12 bases. Sequenced input: naive CD4+ T cells sorted from blood. The subset is: CD45RA+ positively selected. This clonotype was obtained from a young man in good health. The CDR3 here is CASSKTSGRSKNIQYF. CDR3 nucleotides: TGTGCCAGTAGTAAGACTAGCGGGAGATCCAAAAACATTCAGTACTTC.